This TCR beta chain originates from a study of beta chain features in type 1 diabetes. At the level of the study: All samples yielded around 98,000,000 examined sorted cells. General study points: VDJ junctions from type 1 diabetes patients carried fewer insertions and larger deletions.

As regards this clone: As yet, its antigen is unknown.

Expressed TCRB transcripts were sequenced after all isolated RNA was converted to cDNA. Data came from immunoSEQ multiplex PCR; TCRdb stores just in-frame clones and leaves some out. The repertoire holds 250,000 to 400,000 clones, approximately 15% seen once, with over 5% in the top ten. This CDR3 spans 13 amino acids. Trimming left V 10 bases short and J 4 bases short, with 14 bases between. Germline-derived CDR1 and CDR2 are ENHRY and SYGVKD. Sequences were obtained from central memory CD4+ T cells from blood. The rearrangement uses TRBV10-3 and TRBJ1-5; tentative D call: TRBD1 (6 bases). The TCR comes from a young man in good health. This chain's CDR3 is CATSGEVNQPQHF. CDR3 bases: TGTGCCACTTCAGGGGAAGTAAATCAGCCCCAGCATTTT.